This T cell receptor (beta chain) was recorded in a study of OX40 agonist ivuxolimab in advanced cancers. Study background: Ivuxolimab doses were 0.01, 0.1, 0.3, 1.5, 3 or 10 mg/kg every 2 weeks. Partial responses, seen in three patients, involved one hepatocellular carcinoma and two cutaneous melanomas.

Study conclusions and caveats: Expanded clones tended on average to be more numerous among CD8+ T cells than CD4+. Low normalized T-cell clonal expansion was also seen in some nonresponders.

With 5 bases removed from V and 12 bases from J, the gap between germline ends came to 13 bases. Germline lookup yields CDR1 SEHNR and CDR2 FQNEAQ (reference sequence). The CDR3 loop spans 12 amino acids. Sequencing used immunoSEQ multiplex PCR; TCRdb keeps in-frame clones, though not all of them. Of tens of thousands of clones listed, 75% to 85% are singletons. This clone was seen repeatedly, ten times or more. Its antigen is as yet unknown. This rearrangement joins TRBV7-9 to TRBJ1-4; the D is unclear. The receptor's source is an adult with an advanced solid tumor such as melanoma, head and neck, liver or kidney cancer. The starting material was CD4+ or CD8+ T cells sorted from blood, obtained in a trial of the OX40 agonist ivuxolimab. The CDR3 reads CASSAINRELFF. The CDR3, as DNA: TGTGCCAGCAGCGCCATCAATAGAGAACTGTTTTTT.